The following is a T cell receptor beta chain sequence with its context. Its antigen target is currently unknown. The record has no base qualities; no much larger clone is one base away. The immunoSEQ Assay, a bias-controlled multiplex PCR, was used to amplify TCRbeta CDR3 regions from genomic DNA. On the study's bioinformatics: Within the assay, amplification of reference gene primers was used to estimate how many nucleated cells each sample contained. To quantify the absolute abundance of each unique TCRbeta CDR3 rearrangement, sequence reads were collapsed and filtered. For each sample, productive Simpson clonality was calculated as the square root of Simpson's diversity index over productive rearrangements. TCRdb retrieved this table from immuneACCESS and kept in-frame rearrangements only. Not all clones are present; in checked studies, unresolved V genes account for under half, and no reason is known for the remainder. V, J and clone size reflect that table, while D and trimming were determined from the DNA. The sample table holds 150,000 to 200,000 clones, of which 70% to 90% were seen once. Jointly, the top ten make up about 3% of the sample.

This entry comes from a study of blood T cell repertoires in COVID-19 (TCRdb year 2020). Regarding the study in general: Samples from collaborators originated in the United States, Italy and Spain and spanned both the acute and convalescent phases of COVID-19. The prospective study material was composed of cDNA or gDNA derived from T cells, B-cell-depleted T cells, or PBMCs. Deeply sampled blood TCRbeta repertoires from subjects exposed to, actively infected with, or recovered from COVID-19 were included in the dataset. The repertoires were released in a freely available public database intended as a resource for research on the immune response to SARS-CoV-2. Samples came from the ongoing ImmuneRACE study (first 160 participants) plus 1,254 subjects from 6 global collaborators. The sample metadata nearly always contained a de-identified subject ID, COVID-19 status, age in years and sex. Where available, HLA class I and class II types were taken from metadata supplied by the sample provider and were not determined by assay-based typing.

The CDR3 sequence holds 14 residues, the cysteine and phenylalanine included. Only the CDR3 part of the read is kept: 42 bases, read in frame from the first base. Germline trimming: 5 bases from V, 6 bases from J; junction bases outside gene matches: 4. The germline V gene (reference sequence) supplies CDR1 PRHDT and CDR2 FYEKMQ. General study outcomes and caveats: The quantity of clinical and demographic metadata differed by source and by participant and was supplied without curation.

Each collaborating institution followed its own protocols to collect whole blood in K2EDTA tubes. For TCRbeta analysis, collaborators shipped samples in one of three forms: frozen whole blood, isolated PBMCs, or DNA extracted from either of those sample types. In this chain, TRBV13 is recombined with TRBJ2-3, and 11 junctional nucleotides match TRBD2. The sample comprised peripheral blood. This clonotype originated in a man aged 35-49 years with active or convalescent COVID-19. The CDR3 amino acid sequence is: CASSPSGGRDTQYF. The nucleotides are TGTGCCAGCAGCCCTAGCGGGGGGCGTGATACGCAGTATTTT.